This T cell receptor (beta chain) came from a study of cytomegalovirus exposure and HLA in healthy donors. Concerning this clone: Its antigen is currently unknown.

The CDR3 loop spans 15 amino acids. Germline values: CDR1 SEHNR, CDR2 FQNEAQ (reference sequence). Trimming took 0 bases from V and 3 from J, leaving 11 bases between them. The PCR was carried out with 60 Vbeta primers and 13 Jbeta primers. As handled by the study authors: A follow-up analysis tallied 73 million or so unique TCR beta chains, roughly 11 million shared. Here immunoSEQ multiplex PCR was the method, and the copy in TCRdb shows in-frame clones only, minus some. That table supplies the V and J calls and clone size; D and trimming were determined from the DNA. The table has under 200,000 clones, 70% to 80% seen once. Study-wide points: In a later analysis, the majority of CMV-associated beta chains seemingly showed HLA restriction. Researchers reported in a later analysis that a missense DCLRE1C variant was tied to TCR beta V- and J-gene trimming. It has been reported that TCR beta sequences accurately predicted the HLA-A and HLA-B alleles of most subjects.

The sequence was collected from a male donor in good health and CMV-seropositive. The source material was PBMCs. The chain is built from TRBV7-9 and TRBJ1-2; D is possibly TRBD1 (6 bases). This CDR3 is CASSLARGLDYGYTF. CDR3 bases: TGTGCCAGCAGCTTAGCCAGGGGTCTCGACTATGGCTACACCTTC.